This TCR beta chain was profiled in a study of beta chain features in type 1 diabetes. Study outcomes and limitations: Possibly, sequencing cDNA over-represented cells that had high TCR expression levels.

This clone was detected only a few times. Its matching antigen is unknown. The investigators reverse transcribed all of the isolated RNA, so they sequenced expressed TCRB transcripts. Here immunoSEQ multiplex PCR was the method, and the copy in TCRdb shows in-frame clones only, minus some. The sample has 200,000 to 250,000 clones, around 14% seen once. The CDR3 extends over 12 amino acids. With 5 bases clipped from V and 9 bases from J, the junction kept 4 bases outside the gene matches. The germline gives CDR1 MGHDK, CDR2 SYGVNS. Sequenced: naive CD4+ T cells from blood. The source is a woman between 35 and 50 years old in good health. The J gene is TRBJ2-1, the V gene TRBV25-1, with 7 bases that match TRBD1. This chain's CDR3 is CASSNPGGEQFF. CDR3 DNA: TGTGCCAGCAGTAACCCAGGGGGTGAGCAGTTCTTC.